Each of the 3 T cell receptor beta chains below was sequenced from the same sample in a study of long-term antiretroviral therapy in people with HIV. Run at survey level, the immunoSEQ assay was version v3.0. Some clones are missing from TCRdb's copy, which holds only in-frame ones; the method was immunoSEQ multiplex PCR. The table has 25,000 to 35,000 clones, over 75% seen once. Here the sequenced sample was unsorted PBMCs, taken 0.8 years before starting antiretroviral therapy. The source is a young man with HIV.

The gene calls are TRBV29-1 and TRBJ2-7, with 8 positions matching TRBD2. Losses at the gene ends were 4 bases for V and 2 bases for J; bases not matched to a gene: 10. CDR1 and CDR2 from the germline V gene are SQVTM and ANQGSEA. The CDR3 contains 15 residues. The CDR3 region is CSVGPRAGAAYEQYF. The CDR3 region has the DNA TGCAGCGTTGGCCCAAGAGCGGGAGCGGCCTACGAGCAGTACTTC.

The J gene is TRBJ2-1, the V gene TRBV25-1, with D tentatively TRBD1 (6 bases). Deletions cut 3 bases from V and 8 bases from J, with 17 bases between. Germline CDR1 reads MGHDK; CDR2 reads SYGVNS. The CDR3 is made up of 15 amino acids. CDR3 protein: CASSDAGQRVDEQFF. The CDR3 DNA reads TGTGCCAGCAGTGATGCTGGACAGAGGGTCGATGAGCAGTTCTTC.

This clone showed up just a few times. This chain connects TRBV6-5 to TRBJ1-2; D ambiguous. Germline-derived CDR1 and CDR2 are MNHEY and SVGAGI. Trimming removed 2 bases from V and 6 bases from J, with 10 bases in between. This CDR3 has 13 residues. This CDR3 is CASSYGRQNGYTF. Written as DNA, the CDR3 is TGTGCCAGCAGTTACGGTCGTCAGAATGGCTACACCTTC.